These 18 T cell receptor beta chains came from one sample sequenced in a study of long-term antiretroviral therapy in people with HIV. Samples were assayed with immunoSEQ v3.0 at survey level. The method was immunoSEQ multiplex PCR; TCRdb's version includes in-frame clones alone and lacks a portion of them. Altogether roughly 15,000 clones are present, over 70% being singletons, with the ten largest covering roughly 15%. Sample: unsorted PBMCs, taken about 1.2 years before starting antiretroviral therapy. All receptors come from a man younger than 40 with HIV.

J is TRBJ2-7 and V is TRBV7-9; D is tentatively TRBD1 or TRBD2 (5 bases each). The CDR3 extends over 13 amino acids. Germline CDR1 is SEHNR and CDR2 is FQNEAQ (reference sequence). V was trimmed by 5 bases and J by 5 bases, leaving 13 bases between them. CDR3 sequence reads: CASSLGGGNEQYF. The CDR3 region has the DNA TGTGCCAGCAGCCTCGGTGGGGGAAACGAGCAGTACTTC.

This clone was observed a handful of times. The rearrangement links TRBV28 to TRBJ1-6; D remains unclear. Trimming removed 4 bases at V and 7 bases at J, with 5 bases between. This CDR3 spans 12 amino acids. CDR1 MDHEN and CDR2 SYDVKM come from the germline V gene. CDR3 loop: CASSSLNSPLHF. The CDR3 DNA sequence: TGTGCCAGCAGTTCCCTAAATTCACCCCTCCACTTT.

The V and J genes are TRBV19 and TRBJ1-6; D remains ambiguous. Germline V gene sequence: CDR1 LNHDA, CDR2 SQIVND (reference sequence). The CDR3 is made up of 15 amino acids. Deletions cut 1 base from V and 11 bases from J, with 15 bases between. The CDR3 loop is CASSIGVGGGAPLHF. CDR3 in DNA: TGTGCCAGTAGTATAGGAGTGGGTGGTGGCGCACCCCTCCACTTT. Complete variable domain (other parts from reference TRBV19 and TRBJ1-6): DGGITQSPKYLFRKEGQNVTLSCEQNLNHDAMYWYRQDPGQGLRLIYYSQIVNDFQKGDIAEGYSVSREKKESFPLTVTSAQKNPTAFYLCASSIGVGGGAPLHFGNGTRLTVT.

The CDR3 spells CASSLGGVDEQFF. CDR3 in DNA: TGCGCCAGCAGCTTGGGAGGGGTCGATGAGCAGTTCTTC. The genes are TRBV5-1 and TRBJ2-1; either TRBD1 or TRBD2 may fit D (5 bases each). Trimming shortened V by 0 bases and J by 8 bases, and 9 bases separated the two germline ends. The germline CDR1 and CDR2 sequences are SGHRS and YFSETQ. The CDR3 contains 13 residues.

The V call is TRBV6-5, the J call TRBJ2-7; D is uncertain. The CDR3 is 13 amino acids. The ends were cut back, 0 bases at V and 0 bases at J, with 3 bases in the middle. Germline V CDR1 and CDR2: MNHEY, SVGAGI. As DNA, the CDR3 is TGTGCCAGCAGTTACTCGGCCTCCTACGAGCAGTACTTC. Amino acids: CASSYSASYEQYF.

This sequence joins TRBV6-1 and TRBJ1-2; D remains unclear. V was trimmed by 8 bases and J by 7 bases, leaving 14 bases between them. The CDR3 is 12 residues long. Germline loops: CDR1 MNHNS, CDR2 SASEGT. The CDR3 region has the DNA TGTGCCAGCCTACAGCCCTCGGGTGGCTACACCTTC. This gives the protein CASLQPSGGYTF.

The CDR3 region is CASSVDISETQYF. In DNA form, the CDR3 reads TGTGCCAGCAGCGTAGACATCTCAGAGACCCAGTACTTC. This chain connects TRBV9 to TRBJ2-5; D not resolved. Trimming took off 0 bases at V and 4 bases at J, with 7 bases between the two ends. This CDR3 contains 13 residues. Germline CDR1 and CDR2: SGDLS and YYNGEE.

The genes are TRBV4-2 and TRBJ2-7; 10 nucleotides line up with TRBD1. V lost 0 bases, J lost 4 bases, and 6 bases stayed unmatched. The CDR3 consists of 16 residues. CDR1 is LGHNA and CDR2 is YNFKEQ in the germline V gene. The CDR3 DNA follows: TGTGCCAGCAGCCAAGAGGGTAGGACAGGGGGGTACGAGCAGTACTTC. Translation gives CASSQEGRTGGYEQYF.

This clone was seen only once. V and J are TRBV4-3 and TRBJ2-7; D is undetermined. V was shortened by 0 bases and J by 7 bases, with 16 bases between the two germline ends. The V gene's germline CDR1 is LGHNA and CDR2 YSLEER. This CDR3 comprises 15 residues. The chain's CDR3 is CASSQDMAGPREQYF. CDR3 DNA: TGCGCCAGCAGCCAAGATATGGCTGGGCCGAGGGAGCAGTACTTC.

The chain has TRBV7-2 and TRBJ1-1, with a possible D match to TRBD1 (6 bases). The V gene's germline CDR1 is SGHTA and CDR2 FQGNSA. This CDR3 spans 14 amino acids. The V gene lost 1 base and the J gene lost 4 bases, with 10 bases spanning the gap. The CDR3 sequence: CASSLVQGTTEAFF. In nucleotides, the CDR3 is TGTGCCAGCAGCTTAGTACAGGGCACCACTGAAGCTTTCTTT.

The chain is built from TRBV18 and TRBJ2-6; maybe TRBD2 (5 bases). Trimming took off 3 bases at V and 0 bases at J, with 18 bases between the two ends. Per the germline V gene, CDR1 is KGHSH and CDR2 is LQKENI. CDR3 size: 19 residues. The chain's CDR3 is CASSPRWPEASSGANVLTF. DNA for the CDR3: TGTGCCAGCTCACCGAGGTGGCCGGAGGCGAGCTCTGGGGCCAACGTCCTGACTTTC.

This clone was seen a single time. V usage is TRBV5-4 and J usage is TRBJ2-7; D gene ambiguous. The germline V and J ends were trimmed by 5 bases and 4 bases, with 16 bases remaining between them. Germline loops: CDR1 SGHNT, CDR2 YYREEE (reference sequence). The length of the CDR3 is 14 residues. The CDR3 region is CASRGPKPEYEQYF. The CDR3 coding sequence is TGTGCCAGCAGAGGGCCCAAGCCGGAATACGAGCAGTACTTC.

The V and J genes are TRBV11-2 and TRBJ2-1; D unclear. The germline V and J ends were trimmed by 0 bases and 7 bases, with 10 bases remaining between them. Germline-derived CDR1 and CDR2 are SGHAT and FQNNGV. The CDR3 contains 14 residues. CDR3 sequence: CASSLDRLGNEQFF. The CDR3 DNA follows: TGTGCCAGCAGCTTAGACCGACTCGGGAATGAGCAGTTCTTC.

The rearrangement joins TRBV28 to TRBJ1-5, with a weak D call TRBD1 (5 bases). The V gene's germline CDR1 is MDHEN and CDR2 SYDVKM. The CDR3 covers 16 residues. Trimming removed 5 bases from V and 3 bases from J, with 17 bases in between. The CDR3 loop reads CASSLPLGTTNQPQHF. Here the CDR3 DNA reads TGTGCCAGCAGTCTACCACTGGGGACTACCAATCAGCCCCAGCATTTT.

V and J are TRBV18 and TRBJ2-6, with D possibly matching TRBD2 (6 bases). This CDR3 has 17 residues. V lost 5 bases and J 2 bases, leaving 16 bases between the germline ends. Germline assignment: CDR1 KGHSH and CDR2 LQKENI. CDR3 residues: CASSRLRGGAGANVLTF. DNA of the CDR3: TGTGCCAGCTCAAGGCTGAGGGGCGGGGCTGGGGCCAACGTCCTGACTTTC.

This sequence joins TRBV19 and TRBJ2-3, with D possibly called TRBD1 or TRBD2 (7 bases each). The germline V and J ends were trimmed by 6 bases and 5 bases, with 12 bases remaining between them. Germline values: CDR1 LNHDA, CDR2 SQIVND (reference sequence). This CDR3 comprises 13 residues. The CDR3 here is CASRARGGDTQYF. CDR3 nucleotide sequence: TGTGCCAGTAGGGCCAGGGGGGGAGATACGCAGTATTTT.

This chain joins TRBV7-8 and TRBJ1-2; D gene ambiguous. Germline values: CDR1 SGHVS, CDR2 FQNEAQ. The CDR3 is made up of 13 amino acids. Trimming took 3 bases from V and 8 from J, leaving 13 bases between them. The CDR3 is CASSLRAAEGYTF. The CDR3 DNA follows: TGTGCCAGCAGCTTGCGGGCGGCCGAGGGCTACACCTTC.

CDR3 protein: CASSLPGTGEDTQYF. CDR3 bases: TGTGCCAGCAGTCTACCCGGGACAGGTGAAGATACGCAGTATTTT. This chain joins TRBV28 and TRBJ2-3, with 8 positions matching TRBD1. This CDR3 comprises 15 residues. V shed 5 bases, J shed 5 bases, and the junction held 9 bases outside the gene matches. The germline gives CDR1 MDHEN, CDR2 SYDVKM.